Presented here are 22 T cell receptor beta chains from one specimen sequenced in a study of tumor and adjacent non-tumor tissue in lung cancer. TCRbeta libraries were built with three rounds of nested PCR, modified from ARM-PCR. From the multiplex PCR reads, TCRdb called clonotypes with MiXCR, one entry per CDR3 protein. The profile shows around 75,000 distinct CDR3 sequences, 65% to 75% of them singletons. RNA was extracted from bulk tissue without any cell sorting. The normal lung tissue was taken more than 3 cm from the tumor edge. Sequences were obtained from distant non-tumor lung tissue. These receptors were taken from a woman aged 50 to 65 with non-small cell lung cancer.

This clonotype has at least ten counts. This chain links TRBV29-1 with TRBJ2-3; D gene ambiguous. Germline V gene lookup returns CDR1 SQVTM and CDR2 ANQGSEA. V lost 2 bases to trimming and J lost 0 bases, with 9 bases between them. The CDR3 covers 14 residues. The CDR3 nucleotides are TGCAGCGTTGAAAAGTCCCGGAGCACAGATACGCAGTATTTT. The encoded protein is CSVEKSRSTDTQYF.

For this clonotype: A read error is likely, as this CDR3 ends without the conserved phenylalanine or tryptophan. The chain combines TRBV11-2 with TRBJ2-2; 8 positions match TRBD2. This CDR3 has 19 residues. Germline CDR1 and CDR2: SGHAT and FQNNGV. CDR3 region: CASSLKGVSGLAVPGELFS. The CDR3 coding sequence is TGTGCCAGCAGCTTAAAGGGGGTTTCCGGACTAGCCGTCCCAGGGGAACTGTTTTCT.

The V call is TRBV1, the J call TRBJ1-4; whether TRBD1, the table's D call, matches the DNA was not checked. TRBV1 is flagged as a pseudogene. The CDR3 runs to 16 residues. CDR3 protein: CTSSRHRDRGPEKLFF. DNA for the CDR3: TGCACCAGCAGCCGGCACCGGGACAGGGGCCCTGAAAAACTGTTTTTT.

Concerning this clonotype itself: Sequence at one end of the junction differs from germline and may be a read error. DNA for the CDR3: TGTGTCAGCAGTTACCTTGGGGACAGGTTGAGCTCCTACGAGCAGCATTTC. Its translation is CVSSYLGDRLSSYEQHF. J is TRBJ2-7 and V is TRBV6-6; 8 nucleotides align to TRBD1. Germline CDR1 reads MNHNY; CDR2 reads SVGAGI (reference sequence). The CDR3 runs 17 residues.

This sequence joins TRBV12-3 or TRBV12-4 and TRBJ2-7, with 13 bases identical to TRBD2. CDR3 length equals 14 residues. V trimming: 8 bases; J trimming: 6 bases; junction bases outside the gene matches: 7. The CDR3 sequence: CASCLGLAGVEQYF. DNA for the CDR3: TGTGCCAGCTGTCTAGGACTAGCGGGAGTCGAGCAGTACTTC.

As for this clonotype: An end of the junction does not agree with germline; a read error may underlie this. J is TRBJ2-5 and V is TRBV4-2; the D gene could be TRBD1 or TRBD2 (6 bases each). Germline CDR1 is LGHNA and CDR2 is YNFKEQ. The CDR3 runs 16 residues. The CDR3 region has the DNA TGTGCCTGCAGCCAGGCCCACGGGGGCCACCAAGAAACCCAGTACTTC. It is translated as CACSQAHGGHQETQYF.

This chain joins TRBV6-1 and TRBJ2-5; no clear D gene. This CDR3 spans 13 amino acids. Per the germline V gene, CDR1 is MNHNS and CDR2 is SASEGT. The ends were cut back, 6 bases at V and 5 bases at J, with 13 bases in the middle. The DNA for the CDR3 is TGTGCCAGCAGCGTATTAGTGGGTGAGACCCAGTACTTC. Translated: CASSVLVGETQYF.

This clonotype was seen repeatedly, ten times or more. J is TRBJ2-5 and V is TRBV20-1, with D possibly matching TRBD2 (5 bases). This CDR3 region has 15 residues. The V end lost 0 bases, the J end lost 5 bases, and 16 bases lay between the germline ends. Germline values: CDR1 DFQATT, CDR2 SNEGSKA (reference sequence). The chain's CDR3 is CSARDGHGVVETQYF. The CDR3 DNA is TGCAGTGCTAGAGATGGGCACGGGGTAGTGGAGACCCAGTACTTC.

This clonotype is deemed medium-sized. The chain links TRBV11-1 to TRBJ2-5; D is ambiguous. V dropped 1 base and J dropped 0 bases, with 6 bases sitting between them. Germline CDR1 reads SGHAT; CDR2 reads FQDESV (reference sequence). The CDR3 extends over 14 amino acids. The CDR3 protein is CASSLVGDQETQYF. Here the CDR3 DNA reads TGTGCCAGCAGCTTAGTAGGAGACCAAGAGACCCAGTACTTC.

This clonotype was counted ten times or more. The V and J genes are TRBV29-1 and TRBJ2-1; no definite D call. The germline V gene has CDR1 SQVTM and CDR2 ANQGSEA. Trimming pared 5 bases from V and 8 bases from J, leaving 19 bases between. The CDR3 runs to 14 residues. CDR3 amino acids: CSVLSLKGLDEQFF. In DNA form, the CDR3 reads TGCAGCGTTCTGTCCTTAAAGGGTCTGGATGAGCAGTTCTTC.

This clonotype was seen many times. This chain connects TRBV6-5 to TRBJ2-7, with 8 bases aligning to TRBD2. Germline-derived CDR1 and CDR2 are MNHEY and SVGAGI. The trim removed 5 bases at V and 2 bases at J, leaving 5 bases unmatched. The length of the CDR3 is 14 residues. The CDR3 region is CASSPTSETYEQYF. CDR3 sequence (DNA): TGTGCCAGCAGTCCGACTAGCGAAACCTACGAGCAGTACTTC.

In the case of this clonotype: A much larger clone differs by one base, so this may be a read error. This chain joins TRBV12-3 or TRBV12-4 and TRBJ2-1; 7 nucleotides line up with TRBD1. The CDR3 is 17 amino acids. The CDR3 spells CANSLGGQPPSYNEQFF. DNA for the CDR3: TGTGCCAACAGTTTAGGGGGACAGCCGCCTTCCTACAATGAGCAGTTCTTC.

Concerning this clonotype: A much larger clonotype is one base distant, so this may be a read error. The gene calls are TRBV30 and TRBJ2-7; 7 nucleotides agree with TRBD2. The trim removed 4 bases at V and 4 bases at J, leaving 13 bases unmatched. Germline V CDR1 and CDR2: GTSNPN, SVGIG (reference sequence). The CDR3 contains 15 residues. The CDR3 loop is CAWTSGTGRGYEQYF. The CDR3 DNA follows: TGTGCCTGGACCTCCGGGACCGGGCGGGGGTACGAGCAGTACTTC.

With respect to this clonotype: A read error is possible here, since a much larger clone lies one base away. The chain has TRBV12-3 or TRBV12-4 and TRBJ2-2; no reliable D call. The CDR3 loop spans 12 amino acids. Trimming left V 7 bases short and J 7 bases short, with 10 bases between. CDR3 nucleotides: TGTGCCAGCAACGACGATATCGGGGAGCTGTTTTTT. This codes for CASNDDIGELFF.

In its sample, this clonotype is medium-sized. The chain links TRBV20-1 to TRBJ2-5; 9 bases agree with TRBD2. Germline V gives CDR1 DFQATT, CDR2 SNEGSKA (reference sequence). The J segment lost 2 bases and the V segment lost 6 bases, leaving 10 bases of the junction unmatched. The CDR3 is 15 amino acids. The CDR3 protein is CSAPKAGGGQETQYF. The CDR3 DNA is TGCAGTGCCCCTAAAGCGGGAGGAGGACAAGAGACCCAGTACTTC.

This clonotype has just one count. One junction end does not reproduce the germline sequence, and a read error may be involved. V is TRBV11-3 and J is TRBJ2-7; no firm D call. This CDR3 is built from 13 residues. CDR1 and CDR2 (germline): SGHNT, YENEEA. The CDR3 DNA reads TGTGCCAGCAACTTAACGCAGACTCACGAGCAGTACTTC. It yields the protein CASNLTQTHEQYF.

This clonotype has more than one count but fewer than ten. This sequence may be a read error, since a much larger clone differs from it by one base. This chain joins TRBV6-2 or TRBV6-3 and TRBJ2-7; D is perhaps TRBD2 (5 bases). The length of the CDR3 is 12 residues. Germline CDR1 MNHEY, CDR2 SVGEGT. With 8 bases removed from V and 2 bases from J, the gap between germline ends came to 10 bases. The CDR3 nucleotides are TGTGCCAGCGGGCTGGAGGCCTACGAGCAGTACTTC. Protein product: CASGLEAYEQYF.

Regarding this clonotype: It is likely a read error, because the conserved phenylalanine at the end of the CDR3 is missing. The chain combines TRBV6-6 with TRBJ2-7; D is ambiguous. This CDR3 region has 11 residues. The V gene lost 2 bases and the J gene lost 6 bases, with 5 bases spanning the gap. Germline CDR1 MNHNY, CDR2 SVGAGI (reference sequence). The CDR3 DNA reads TGTGCCAGCAGTTACGGCGGCGAGCAGTACCTC. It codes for CASSYGGEQYL.

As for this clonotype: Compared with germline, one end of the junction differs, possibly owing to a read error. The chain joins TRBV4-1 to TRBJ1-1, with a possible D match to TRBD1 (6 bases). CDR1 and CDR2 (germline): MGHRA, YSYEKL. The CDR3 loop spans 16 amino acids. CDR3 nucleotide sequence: TGCGTCAGCAGCCAAGATCGTTACAGGGCGAACACTGAATCTTCCTTT. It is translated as CVSSQDRYRANTESSF.

DNA of the CDR3: TGTACCACTAGTACCTTGGGGAATGAGCAGTTCTTC. As protein: CTTSTLGNEQFF. The rearrangement joins TRBV28 to TRBJ2-1; D may be TRBD2 (5 bases). CDR1 and CDR2 (germline): MDHEN, SYDVKM. The CDR3 is 12 amino acids.

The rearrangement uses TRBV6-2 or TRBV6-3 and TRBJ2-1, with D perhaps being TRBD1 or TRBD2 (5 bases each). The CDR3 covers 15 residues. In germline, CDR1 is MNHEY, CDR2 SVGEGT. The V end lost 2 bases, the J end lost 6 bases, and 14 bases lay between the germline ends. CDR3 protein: CASSYRGVGINEQFF. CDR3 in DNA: TGTGCCAGCAGTTACAGGGGAGTGGGCATCAATGAGCAGTTCTTC.

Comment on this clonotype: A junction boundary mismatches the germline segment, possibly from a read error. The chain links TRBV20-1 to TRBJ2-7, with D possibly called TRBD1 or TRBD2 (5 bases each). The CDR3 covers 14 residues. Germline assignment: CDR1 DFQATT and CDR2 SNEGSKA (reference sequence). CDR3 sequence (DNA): TGTAGTACTAGTAGTGAGGGAACAGGCTACGAGCAGTACTTC. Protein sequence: CSTSSEGTGYEQYF.